A single sample is the source of the 20 T cell receptor beta chains below, sequenced in a study of vaccination and CD4 T cells after COVID-19. Treatment in this sample: approximately 11-day PBMC culture with coronavirus spike peptide pools or control peptides (ViraFEST assay). For these receptors, no antigen is known. Sequencing of the DNA from cultured CD4+ T cells was carried out with the Oncomine TCR Beta short-read assay. From the PCR reads, TCRdb called clonotypes with MiXCR, one entry per CDR3 protein. The data contain tens of thousands of distinct CDR3 sequences, roughly 40% of them singletons. The sample was CD4+ T cells from blood, cultured in vitro. The receptor set was obtained from a human donor who had recovered from COVID-19.

This chain links TRBV6-5 with TRBJ2-1, with 7 bases fitting TRBD1. V gave up 2 bases and J gave up 7 bases; unmatched junction bases: 5. The CDR3 totals 14 residues. Germline V gene data show CDR1 as MNHEY and CDR2 as SVGAGI. CDR3 in DNA: TGTGCCAGCAGTTACAGACAGGGAGCGAATGAGCAGTTCTTC. As protein: CASSYRQGANEQFF.

The chain links TRBV20-1 to TRBJ2-1; 11 bases are a match to TRBD2. Germline loops: CDR1 DFQATT, CDR2 SNEGSKA (reference sequence). After removal of 5 bases from V and 0 bases from J, the junction contained 9 bases not matched to a gene. The CDR3 runs 17 residues. The CDR3 is CSASGTSGQSSYNEQFF. In DNA, the CDR3 is TGCAGTGCTTCCGGGACTAGCGGCCAGAGCTCCTACAATGAGCAGTTCTTC.

This sequence joins TRBV10-3 and TRBJ2-5; 10 bases fit TRBD1. The V and J ends lost 6 bases and 1 base, in that order; junction bases with no gene match: 5. Germline V lookup: CDR1 ENHRY, CDR2 SYGVKD. The CDR3 length is 15 residues. The chain's CDR3 is CAISPTGGSQETQYF. Written as DNA, the CDR3 is TGTGCCATCAGCCCGACAGGGGGCTCCCAAGAGACCCAGTACTTC.

This chain uses TRBV7-2 with TRBJ2-3; D is perhaps TRBD2 (6 bases). The CDR3 is made up of 12 amino acids. Trimming removed 5 bases at V and 11 bases at J, with 14 bases between. Germline CDR1 is SGHTA and CDR2 is FQGNSA. CDR3 residues: CASSLSRGGQYF. The CDR3 bases are TGTGCCAGCAGCCTTAGCCGGGGAGGGCAGTATTTT.

This clonotype was found a few times. The chain combines TRBV20-1 with TRBJ1-2, with TRBD1 matching over 8 bases. The trim removed 4 bases at V and 5 bases at J, leaving 9 bases unmatched. The CDR3 is 14 residues long. Germline lookup yields CDR1 DFQATT and CDR2 SNEGSKA (reference sequence). CDR3 region: CSATPGGVSYGYTF. Written as DNA, the CDR3 is TGCAGTGCTACTCCAGGGGGCGTGAGTTATGGCTACACCTTC.

This rearrangement joins TRBV19 to TRBJ1-5, with 11 positions matching TRBD1. CDR3 length equals 13 residues. Germline CDR1 and CDR2: LNHDA and SQIVND (reference sequence). V shed 9 bases, J shed 6 bases, and the junction held 4 bases outside the gene matches. CDR3 in DNA: TGTGCCAGCCGAGGGACAGGGGGTCAGCCCCAGCATTTT. Encoded protein: CASRGTGGQPQHF. Together with reference TRBV19 and TRBJ1-5, the CDR3 gives the full variable domain: DGGITQSPKYLFRKEGQNVTLSCEQNLNHDAMYWYRQDPGQGLRLIYYSQIVNDFQKGDIAEGYSVSREKKESFPLTVTSAQKNPTAFYLCASRGTGGQPQHFGDGTRLSIL.

The chain links TRBV15 to TRBJ1-4; the D is unclear. V lost 3 bases and J 7 bases, leaving 12 bases between the germline ends. The CDR3 is made up of 14 amino acids. Germline-derived CDR1 and CDR2 are LNHNV and YYDKDF (reference sequence). The CDR3 DNA reads TGTGCCACCAGCAGGGACGGTTTTGGTGAAAAACTGTTTTTT. Translating gives CATSRDGFGEKLFF.

The chain has TRBV20-1 and TRBJ2-7; 11 bases map to TRBD2. The CDR3 has 13 amino acids. CDR1 is DFQATT, CDR2 SNEGSKA, per germline (reference sequence). V trimming: 7 bases; J trimming: 2 bases; junction bases outside the gene matches: 4. Written as DNA, the CDR3 is TGCAGTGTCGGGACTAGCGGAGCCTACGAGCAGTACTTC. It specifies CSVGTSGAYEQYF.

This chain links TRBV7-9 with TRBJ1-3, with D possibly being TRBD1 (6 bases). The V gene's germline CDR1 is SEHNR and CDR2 FQNEAQ (reference sequence). The CDR3 runs 20 residues. The germline V and J ends were trimmed by 4 bases and 3 bases, with 28 bases remaining between them. The chain's CDR3 is CASSSPPVIGNRAGGNTIYF. The CDR3 DNA is TGTGCCAGCAGCTCACCACCGGTGATCGGTAACAGGGCCGGTGGAAACACCATATATTTT.

The chain recombines TRBV7-2 with TRBJ1-1; D gene uncertain. This CDR3 comprises 13 residues. V lost 8 bases and J lost 4, with 14 bases in between. CDR1 is SGHTA, CDR2 FQGNSA, per germline. DNA for the CDR3: TGTGCCAGCCGCGGTAGAGTGAGCACTGAAGCTTTCTTT. Translated, it gives CASRGRVSTEAFF.

This clonotype showed up just once. J is TRBJ1-6 and V is TRBV28; 7 bases are a match to TRBD1. The CDR3 covers 14 residues. Trimming removed 7 bases from V and 7 bases from J; junction bases left unmatched: 7. Germline-derived CDR1 and CDR2 are MDHEN and SYDVKM. The CDR3 DNA reads as TGTGCCAGCACTCTCCGGGACAGAAATTCACCCCTCCACTTT. It is translated as CASTLRDRNSPLHF.

The chain recombines TRBV20-1 with TRBJ2-7; D not resolved. V lost 1 base to trimming and J lost 2 bases, with 21 bases between them. Germline V lookup: CDR1 DFQATT, CDR2 SNEGSKA (reference sequence). The CDR3 runs to 17 residues. The CDR3 nucleotides are TGCAGTGCTAGAGCCGCTAGTGGGGATATAGGCACCTACGAGCAGTACTTC. It encodes CSARAASGDIGTYEQYF.

The rearrangement uses TRBV20-1 and TRBJ1-6; D remains ambiguous. V shed 3 bases and J shed 7 bases, with 22 bases lying between them. This CDR3 contains 17 residues. Germline lookup yields CDR1 DFQATT and CDR2 SNEGSKA (reference sequence). CDR3 bases: TGCAGTGCTAGGCGCACGGTCTCGTACAGAGAAAATTCACCCCTCCACTTT. The encoded protein is CSARRTVSYRENSPLHF.

Only a few counts were recorded for this clonotype. The chain couples TRBV6-1 to TRBJ1-5, with D perhaps TRBD1 (6 bases). Per the germline V gene, CDR1 is MNHNS and CDR2 is SASEGT. The CDR3 extends over 16 amino acids. V was clipped by 4 bases and J by 2 bases, with 15 bases between them. The CDR3 protein is CASSAGFRGGNQPQHF. CDR3 nucleotides: TGTGCCAGCAGTGCCGGCTTCAGGGGAGGCAATCAGCCCCAGCATTTT.

The sample holds a few counts of this clonotype. This chain joins TRBV18 and TRBJ1-2, with D unclear. V lost 2 bases to trimming and J lost 3 bases, with 10 bases between them. The CDR3 runs to 14 residues. Per the germline V gene, CDR1 is KGHSH and CDR2 is LQKENI. CDR3 DNA: TGTGCCAGCTCACCAGGGCAGGCCCACTATGGCTACACCTTC. Its protein product is CASSPGQAHYGYTF.

This chain uses TRBV11-3 with TRBJ1-2; D perhaps matches TRBD1 (6 bases). CDR3 length equals 22 residues. V lost 6 bases and J lost 4, with 39 bases in between. The germline CDR1 and CDR2 sequences are SGHNT and YENEEA. The CDR3 DNA sequence: TGTGCCAGCAGTTCTCAGAGGTTTGATTGGCGGGGGCAGACAGCTAGCACCTATGGCTACACCTTC. It is translated as CASSSQRFDWRGQTASTYGYTF.

This clonotype showed up just a few times. V and J are TRBV7-9 and TRBJ2-5; 7 bases agree with TRBD2. Germline CDR1 is SEHNR and CDR2 is FQNEAQ (reference sequence). CDR3 length: 16 residues. V lost 6 bases, J lost 2 bases, and 12 bases stayed unmatched. In nucleotides, the CDR3 is TGTGCCAGCAGTCGAACAACTAGCGTCGGACAAGAGACCCAGTACTTC. Translation gives CASSRTTSVGQETQYF.

This chain uses TRBV29-1 with TRBJ2-7; D possibly corresponds to TRBD2 (6 bases). V was shortened by 7 bases and J by 3 bases, with 19 bases between the two germline ends. The CDR3 is made up of 14 amino acids. The germline V gene encodes CDR1 SQVTM and CDR2 ANQGSEA. In DNA form, the CDR3 reads TGCAGCGCCGGGACTCAAAGTGGTGGCTACGAGCAGTACTTC. Its protein is CSAGTQSGGYEQYF.

V gene TRBV27 combines with J gene TRBJ2-5, with a tentative D call TRBD1 (6 bases). V lost 10 bases and J 1 base, leaving 13 bases between the germline ends. Germline CDR1 is MNHEY and CDR2 is SMNVEV (reference sequence). CDR3 length equals 13 residues. Here the CDR3 DNA reads TGTGCCACCTCCAGGGGAATCCAAGAGACCCAGTACTTC. Its translation: CATSRGIQETQYF.

This clonotype was detected only a few times. The rearrangement uses TRBV19 and TRBJ1-5; no definite D call. The germline gives CDR1 LNHDA, CDR2 SQIVND (reference sequence). This CDR3 spans 13 amino acids. Trimming shortened V by 3 bases and J by 6 bases, and 9 bases separated the two germline ends. This CDR3 is CASSITEGQPQHF. The DNA for the CDR3 is TGTGCCAGTAGTATTACAGAGGGTCAGCCCCAGCATTTT.